One and the same sample provided the 21 T cell receptor beta chains below, sequenced in a study of immune reconstitution after stem cell transplant in scleroderma. MiXCR, applied by TCRdb to the RT-PCR reads, yields one record per CDR3 protein. Of some 2,000 distinct CDR3 sequences in the sample, 15% to 20% were seen once. This specimen was taken before or after autologous hematopoietic stem cell transplantation (not recorded which). These TCRs come from a female donor with systemic sclerosis.

The chain uses TRBV6-2 or TRBV6-3 and TRBJ2-1; 8 bases fit TRBD2. The CDR3 is 15 amino acids. CDR1 is MNHEY, CDR2 SVGEGT, per germline. The V segment lost 2 bases and the J segment 8 bases; nucleotides outside the gene matches: 8. The CDR3 DNA is TGTGCCAGCAGTTACCCTCGCGGGGGGATCGATGAGCAGTTCTTC. Translating gives CASSYPRGGIDEQFF.

This clonotype qualifies as medium-sized. The chain carries TRBV5-1 and TRBJ1-6; 8 bases fit TRBD1. CDR3 size: 15 residues. Trimming at V came to 0 bases and at J to 9 bases, leaving 5 bases not matched to a gene. CDR1 and CDR2 (germline): SGHRS, YFSETQ. CDR3 nucleotide sequence: TGCGCCAGCAGCTTGGCCGAGACAGGGGTTTCACCCCTCCACTTT. This translates into CASSLAETGVSPLHF.

By sample fraction, this clonotype is large. The chain couples TRBV15 to TRBJ2-6; 8 bases line up with TRBD1. J gave up 3 bases and V 5 bases, and 3 bases lay outside the gene matches. This CDR3 contains 15 residues. Germline V gene data show CDR1 as LNHNV and CDR2 as YYDKDF (reference sequence). Here the CDR3 reads CATSVDRVGANVLTF. The CDR3 DNA sequence: TGTGCCACCAGCGTGGACAGGGTTGGGGCCAACGTCCTGACTTTC.

This clonotype was seen more than once but under ten times. This could be a read error, since a much larger clone is one nucleotide away. J is TRBJ1-2 and V is TRBV7-3, with 12 nucleotides matching TRBD1. The CDR3 has 17 amino acids. V was clipped by 5 bases and J by 12 bases; unmatched bases: 19. Per the germline V gene, CDR1 is SGHTA and CDR2 is FQGTGA. The CDR3 sequence is CASSPNLLSGTGGGHTF. The CDR3 DNA reads as TGTGCCAGCAGCCCAAACCTCCTGTCCGGGACAGGGGGCGGCCACACCTTC.

This clonotype was observed a handful of times. The rearrangement joins TRBV7-7 to TRBJ2-5; D is undetermined. The CDR3 length is 14 residues. V dropped 0 bases and J dropped 4 bases, with 9 bases sitting between them. Germline assignment: CDR1 SSHAT and CDR2 FNYEAQ (reference sequence). In DNA, the CDR3 is TGTGCCAGCAGCTTAGCGCCGGGTCGAGAGACCCAGTACTTC. Translated: CASSLAPGRETQYF.

About this clonotype: This could be a read error, since a much larger clone is one nucleotide away. The chain links TRBV20-1 to TRBJ2-1, with TRBD2 matching 8 bases. CDR1 DFQATT and CDR2 SNEGSKA come from the germline V gene (reference sequence). This CDR3 comprises 15 residues. Trimming took 6 bases from V and 2 from J; bases not matched to a gene: 9. CDR3 loop: CSASSGALPYNEQFF. CDR3 DNA: TGCAGTGCCAGTAGCGGGGCCCTCCCCTACAATGAGCAGTTCTTC.

This clonotype was recorded at least ten times. V is TRBV5-1 and J is TRBJ2-7, with D perhaps matching TRBD1 (5 bases). CDR1 is SGHRS and CDR2 is YFSETQ in the germline V gene. V gave up 4 bases and J gave up 5 bases, with 13 bases separating them. The CDR3 runs to 13 residues. CDR3: CASSGETGDEQYF. As DNA, the CDR3 is TGCGCCAGCAGCGGAGAAACAGGTGACGAGCAGTACTTC.

Only a few counts were recorded for this clonotype. The rearrangement joins TRBV20-1 to TRBJ1-5; 7 nucleotides agree with TRBD1. The CDR3 covers 13 residues. Germline loops: CDR1 DFQATT, CDR2 SNEGSKA (reference sequence). J was trimmed by 3 bases and V by 4 bases; bases with no gene match: 3. The CDR3 sequence is CSATGQDNQPQHF. CDR3 nucleotides: TGCAGTGCTACTGGACAGGACAATCAGCCCCAGCATTTT.

This clonotype was observed a handful of times. CDR3 sequence (DNA): TGTGCCAGCAGCTTAAGTGGGACTAGGATGAGCTCCTACAATGAGCAGTTCTTC. Translating gives CASSLSGTRMSSYNEQFF. The rearrangement joins TRBV7-3 to TRBJ2-1; 8 positions match TRBD2. This CDR3 is built from 18 residues. The germline V gene has CDR1 SGHTA and CDR2 FQGTGA. The V gene end was trimmed by 1 base and the J gene end by 0 bases; junction bases not matched to a gene: 8.

This clonotype rates as medium-sized. The chain has TRBV29-1 and TRBJ2-7, with a weak D call TRBD2 (7 bases). There are 15 residues in the CDR3. V dropped 3 bases and J dropped 4 bases, with 19 bases sitting between them. Germline V gene lookup returns CDR1 SQVTM and CDR2 ANQGSEA. The CDR3 sequence: CSVDGGPRGPYEQYF. In DNA form, the CDR3 reads TGCAGCGTTGACGGGGGGCCCAGGGGTCCATACGAGCAGTACTTC.

This clonotype showed up just once. A single base separates this from a much larger clone, so it may be a read error. The chain has TRBV5-6 and TRBJ2-5, with TRBD2 matching 12 bases. Germline V CDR1 and CDR2: SGHDT, YYEEEE. V lost 4 bases to trimming and J lost 6 bases; unmatched junction nucleotides: 4. The CDR3 is made up of 14 amino acids. CDR3 amino acids: CASSAGLAGKTQYF. CDR3 bases: TGTGCCAGCAGCGCAGGACTAGCGGGAAAGACCCAGTACTTC.

In this sample, this clonotype is large (0.1 to 1%). The CDR3 here is CASSFGGERISANYGYTF. For the CDR3, the DNA is TGCGCCAGCAGCTTCGGGGGAGAAAGGATTTCGGCTAACTATGGCTACACCTTC. The chain couples TRBV5-1 to TRBJ1-2; D possibly corresponds to TRBD1 (5 bases). The CDR3 is made up of 18 amino acids. V was clipped by 2 bases and J by 0 bases, with 20 bases between them. From germline, CDR1 is SGHRS and CDR2 YFSETQ. Complete variable domain (other parts from reference TRBV5-1 and TRBJ1-2): KAGVTQTPRYLIKTRGQQVTLSCSPISGHRSVSWYQQTPGQGLQFLFEYFSETQRNKGNFPGRFSGRQFSNSRSEMNVSTLELGDSALYLCASSFGGERISANYGYTFGSGTRLTVV.

Judged by abundance, this clonotype is medium-sized (0.01 to 0.1%). This rearrangement joins TRBV28 to TRBJ1-1; D is unclear. The V end lost 7 bases, the J end lost 0 bases, and 12 bases lay between the germline ends. From germline, CDR1 is MDHEN and CDR2 SYDVKM. The CDR3 runs to 14 residues. The CDR3 region has the DNA TGTGCCAGCATCCCGGACGGGATGAACACTGAAGCTTTCTTT. Residues: CASIPDGMNTEAFF.

This clonotype is labeled as large. The rearrangement links TRBV11-2 to TRBJ1-1; tentative D call: TRBD1 (5 bases). Germline lookup yields CDR1 SGHAT and CDR2 FQNNGV. The CDR3 covers 13 residues. The V and J ends lost 4 bases and 2 bases respectively, with 8 bases between them. This CDR3 is CASSSDSNTEAFF. CDR3 coding DNA: TGTGCCAGCAGCTCCGACAGTAACACTGAAGCTTTCTTT. The variable domain in full, completed from reference TRBV11-2 and TRBJ1-1, reads EAGVAQSPRYKIIEKRQSVAFWCNPISGHATLYWYQQILGQGPKLLIQFQNNGVVDDSQLPKDRFSAERLKGVDSTLKIQPAKLEDSAVYLCASSSDSNTEAFFGQGTRLTVV.

This clonotype was detected only a few times. This chain uses TRBV7-2 with TRBJ2-3; D remains unclear. CDR3 length: 15 amino acids. Germline V gene sequence: CDR1 SGHTA, CDR2 FQGNSA. The ends were cut back, 6 bases at V and 1 base at J, with 14 bases in the middle. The CDR3 region is CASSTPLRRTDTQYF. CDR3 DNA: TGTGCCAGCAGTACACCTTTACGACGCACAGATACGCAGTATTTT.

By share, this clonotype ranks as medium-sized. The chain uses TRBV29-1 and TRBJ2-3; no definite D call. The germline CDR1 and CDR2 sequences are SQVTM and ANQGSEA. V dropped 8 bases and J dropped 2 bases, with 2 bases sitting between them. CDR3 size: 9 residues. The CDR3: CSTTDTQYF. The CDR3 region has the DNA TGCAGCACCACAGATACGCAGTATTTT.

This clonotype is deemed medium-sized. The chain employs TRBV27 and TRBJ1-5; tentatively, D is TRBD1 (6 bases). The V end was cut by 2 bases, the J end by 4 bases, with 15 bases between. The CDR3 is 16 amino acids. Germline V gene data show CDR1 as MNHEY and CDR2 as SMNVEV (reference sequence). The CDR3 sequence is CASSLVGQGLNQPQHF. In nucleotides, the CDR3 is TGTGCCAGCAGTTTAGTGGGGCAGGGGCTGAATCAGCCCCAGCATTTT.

By sample fraction, this clonotype is large. The chain employs TRBV10-3 and TRBJ2-7, with D perhaps TRBD1 or TRBD2 (5 bases each). This CDR3 has 17 amino acids. Germline loops: CDR1 ENHRY, CDR2 SYGVKD. The ends were cut back, 4 bases at V and 3 bases at J, with 22 bases in the middle. Written as DNA, the CDR3 is TGTGCCATCAGTGGATCCTCCCCGCAGGGAGAAATCTACGAGCAGTACTTC. Its protein product is CAISGSSPQGEIYEQYF.

The V and J genes are TRBV7-6 and TRBJ2-1, with 10 bases fitting TRBD2. The CDR3 covers 17 residues. The V gene's germline CDR1 is SGHVS and CDR2 FNYEAQ. V was clipped by 0 bases and J by 5 bases; unmatched bases: 7. The CDR3 here is CASSLALLAGVNNEQFF. CDR3 coding DNA: TGTGCCAGCAGCTTAGCGCTCCTAGCGGGAGTAAACAATGAGCAGTTCTTC.

By share, this clonotype counts as hyperexpanded. V usage is TRBV7-2 and J usage is TRBJ1-2; no reliable D call. V dropped 2 bases and J dropped 3 bases, with 4 bases sitting between them. Per the germline V gene, CDR1 is SGHTA and CDR2 is FQGNSA. The CDR3 loop spans 12 amino acids. The CDR3 is CASSLSDYGYTF. CDR3 nucleotide sequence: TGTGCCAGCAGCTTATCAGACTATGGCTACACCTTC.

This clonotype was observed a few times. V usage is TRBV2 and J usage is TRBJ2-2; the match to TRBD2 covers 9 bases. After removal of 1 base from V and 8 bases from J, the junction contained 8 bases not matched to a gene. Germline lookup yields CDR1 SNHLY and CDR2 FYNNEI. The CDR3 sequence is 16 residues long. The CDR3 reads CASSEGLAASGGELFF. In DNA, the CDR3 is TGTGCCAGCAGTGAAGGACTAGCGGCCTCGGGAGGGGAGCTGTTTTTT. The complete variable domain, with remaining parts taken from reference TRBV2 and TRBJ2-2, reads EPEVTQTPSHQVTQMGQEVILRCVPISNHLYFYWYRQILGQKVEFLVSFYNNEISEKSEIFDDQFSVERPDGSNFTLKIRSTKLEDSAMYFCASSEGLAASGGELFFGEGSRLTVL.